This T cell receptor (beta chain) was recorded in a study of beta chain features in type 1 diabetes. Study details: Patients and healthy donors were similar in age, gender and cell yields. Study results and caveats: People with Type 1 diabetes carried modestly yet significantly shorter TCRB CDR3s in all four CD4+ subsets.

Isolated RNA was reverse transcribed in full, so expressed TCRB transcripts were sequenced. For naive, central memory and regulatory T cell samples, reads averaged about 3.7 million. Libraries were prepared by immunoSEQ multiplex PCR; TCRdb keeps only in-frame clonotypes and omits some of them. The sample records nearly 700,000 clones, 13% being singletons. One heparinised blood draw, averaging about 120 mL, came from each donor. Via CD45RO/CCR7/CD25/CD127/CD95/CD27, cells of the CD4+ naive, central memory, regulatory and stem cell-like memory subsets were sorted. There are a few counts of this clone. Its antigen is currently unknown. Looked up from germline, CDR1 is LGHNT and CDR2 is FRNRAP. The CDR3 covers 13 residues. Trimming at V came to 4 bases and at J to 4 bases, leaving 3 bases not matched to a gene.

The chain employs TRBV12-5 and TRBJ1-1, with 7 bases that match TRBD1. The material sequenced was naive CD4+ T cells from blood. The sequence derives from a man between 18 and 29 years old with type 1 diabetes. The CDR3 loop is CASGSTGVTEAFF. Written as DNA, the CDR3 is TGTGCTAGTGGTTCCACAGGGGTCACTGAAGCTTTCTTT.